These T cell receptor beta chains were read from a single sample in a study of metastatic and nonmetastatic thyroid tumors. TCRdb called clones again from the PCR reads with MiXCR. This table holds approximately 17,000 clones, 25% to 30% found once. The sequencing input was tumor tissue. Source of these receptors: a female donor with papillary thyroid cancer or a benign thyroid nodule (not recorded which). Some clones in this sample may be carry-over from other donors' samples. Both conserved end residues are part of each CDR3. The order of the fields is D gene, V gene, clone size, J gene, CDR3 DNA, CDR3 protein. D genes are given only for firm matches. Rows may omit the clone size; those that give it use once, few, many or a size class.

d_gene: .
v_gene: TRBV7-6
abundance: many
j_gene: TRBJ2-1
CDR3nt: TGTGCCAGCAGCTTTCCCCGGGGATCCTACAATGAGCAGTTCTTC
CDR3aa: CASSFPRGSYNEQFF

d_gene: TRBD2
v_gene: TRBV27
abundance: medium-sized
j_gene: TRBJ2-2
CDR3nt: TGTGCCAGCAGCTTAAGGGGGAGCGGGAGGGGGAACACCGGGGAGCTGTTTTTT
CDR3aa: CASSLRGSGRGNTGELFF

d_gene: .
v_gene: TRBV4-3
abundance: .
j_gene: TRBJ1-3
CDR3nt: TGCGCCAGCAGCCAAGATAACGGGGGATGGGGCACCATATATTTT
CDR3aa: CASSQDNGGWGTIYF

d_gene: .
v_gene: TRBV12-5
abundance: medium-sized
j_gene: TRBJ2-7
CDR3nt: TGTGCTAGTGGTTTGCCGCACAGAGAATACGAGCAGTACTTC
CDR3aa: CASGLPHREYEQYF

d_gene: .
v_gene: TRBV7-9
abundance: many
j_gene: TRBJ1-3
CDR3nt: TGTGCCAGCAGCTTAGTCACAGGGCAAGGAAACACCATATATTTT
CDR3aa: CASSLVTGQGNTIYF

d_gene: .
v_gene: TRBV9
abundance: many
j_gene: TRBJ2-1
CDR3nt: TGTGCCAGCAGCGGGGGTATTTCGGGGGAGCGAGGCTACAATGAGCAGTTCTTC
CDR3aa: CASSGGISGERGYNEQFF

d_gene: .
v_gene: TRBV7-2
abundance: many
j_gene: TRBJ2-4
CDR3nt: TGTGCCAGCAGCTTACGGGGCGAAAACATTCAGTACTTC
CDR3aa: CASSLRGENIQYF

d_gene: .
v_gene: TRBV28
abundance: .
j_gene: TRBJ2-3
CDR3nt: TGTGCCAGCAGTTCCCCCGGGCCCGGCCACACAGATACGCAGTATTTT
CDR3aa: CASSSPGPGHTDTQYF

d_gene: .
v_gene: TRBV5-1
abundance: .
j_gene: TRBJ2-7
CDR3nt: TGCGCCAGCAGCTTGCTCGACAGTCAGGGTAGACCATACGAGCAGTACTTC
CDR3aa: CASSLLDSQGRPYEQYF

d_gene: TRBD2
v_gene: TRBV4-1
abundance: .
j_gene: TRBJ2-5
CDR3nt: TGCGCCAGCAGCCAAGAACGGGCTAGCGGGGTTACATCGGAGACCCAGTACTTC
CDR3aa: CASSQERASGVTSETQYF

d_gene: TRBD1
v_gene: TRBV20-1
abundance: many
j_gene: TRBJ2-7
CDR3nt: TGCAGTGCAGGAACAGGGGGCACCTACGAGCAGTACTTC
CDR3aa: CSAGTGGTYEQYF

d_gene: TRBD2
v_gene: TRBV5-1
abundance: .
j_gene: TRBJ2-3
CDR3nt: TGCGCCAGCAGCTCCGGGACTAGCACGTACACAGATACGCAGTATTTT
CDR3aa: CASSSGTSTYTDTQYF

d_gene: .
v_gene: TRBV5-1
abundance: .
j_gene: TRBJ2-3
CDR3nt: TGCGCCAGCAGCGCCTCGTCCAGCACAGATACGCAGTATTTT
CDR3aa: CASSASSSTDTQYF

d_gene: .
v_gene: TRBV29-1
abundance: many
j_gene: TRBJ1-2
CDR3nt: TGCAGCGCCCGGACGGCCGATGGCTACACCTTC
CDR3aa: CSARTADGYTF

d_gene: .
v_gene: TRBV27
abundance: medium-sized
j_gene: TRBJ2-5
CDR3nt: TGTGCCAGCAGTTTGAAGAAACAAGAGACCCAGTACTTC
CDR3aa: CASSLKKQETQYF

d_gene: TRBD1
v_gene: TRBV6-1
abundance: .
j_gene: TRBJ2-3
CDR3nt: TGTGCCAGCACCCCGGACAGGATCACAGATACGCAGTATTTT
CDR3aa: CASTPDRITDTQYF

d_gene: .
v_gene: TRBV4-1
abundance: many
j_gene: TRBJ2-3
CDR3nt: TGCGCCAGCAGCCAAGCGGCCTTTAATACGCAGTATTTT
CDR3aa: CASSQAAFNTQYF

d_gene: TRBD2
v_gene: TRBV7-9
abundance: many
j_gene: TRBJ2-1
CDR3nt: TGTGCCAGCAGCTTAAAAGGGACAAGGACTAGCGGGAGGGTAATCGACAATGAGCAGTTCTTC
CDR3aa: CASSLKGTRTSGRVIDNEQFF

d_gene: TRBD2
v_gene: TRBV19
abundance: medium-sized
j_gene: TRBJ2-1
CDR3nt: TGTGCCAGTAGTATCCGGGCGGGAGATGGAGGTGAGCAGTTCTTC
CDR3aa: CASSIRAGDGGEQFF

d_gene: TRBD2
v_gene: TRBV6-1
abundance: many
j_gene: TRBJ2-2
CDR3nt: TGTGCCAGCAGTGAGACTAGCGGTGTGGTCCCCGGGGAGCTGTTTTTT
CDR3aa: CASSETSGVVPGELFF

d_gene: .
v_gene: TRBV5-1
abundance: .
j_gene: TRBJ1-1
CDR3nt: TGCGCCAGCAGCTCGGACCTTCGACAAGAAGCTTTCTTT
CDR3aa: CASSSDLRQEAFF

d_gene: TRBD2
v_gene: TRBV11-3
abundance: .
j_gene: TRBJ2-5
CDR3nt: TGTGCCAGCAGCACGGGACTAGTCAATCAAGAGACCCAGTACTTC
CDR3aa: CASSTGLVNQETQYF

d_gene: .
v_gene: TRBV11-2
abundance: .
j_gene: TRBJ2-7
CDR3nt: TGTGCCAGCAGCTTAGAACGGAGCTACGAGCAGTACTTC
CDR3aa: CASSLERSYEQYF

d_gene: .
v_gene: TRBV6-1
abundance: .
j_gene: TRBJ2-5
CDR3nt: TGTGCCAGCATGGCTCTAGAGACCCAGTACTTC
CDR3aa: CASMALETQYF

d_gene: TRBD1
v_gene: TRBV24-1
abundance: once
j_gene: TRBJ1-1
CDR3nt: TGTGCCACGAGGACGACAGGGGTCGACACTGAAGCTTTCTTT
CDR3aa: CATRTTGVDTEAFF

d_gene: .
v_gene: TRBV5-1
abundance: .
j_gene: TRBJ2-3
CDR3nt: TGCGCCAGCAGCCATAGCACATATACTCAGTATTTT
CDR3aa: CASSHSTYTQYF

d_gene: .
v_gene: TRBV4-3
abundance: .
j_gene: TRBJ2-1
CDR3nt: TGCGCCAGCAGCCAAGATTTTTTCCCATACTCCTACAATGAGCAGTTCTTC
CDR3aa: CASSQDFFPYSYNEQFF

d_gene: .
v_gene: TRBV5-1
abundance: .
j_gene: TRBJ2-2
CDR3nt: TGCGCCAGCAGCCCCCGACAGAGGAACACCGGGGAGCTGTTTTTT
CDR3aa: CASSPRQRNTGELFF

d_gene: .
v_gene: TRBV5-4
abundance: many
j_gene: TRBJ1-1
CDR3nt: TGTGCCAGCAGCTTGGCAGGGATAGGGAACACTGAAGCTTTCTTT
CDR3aa: CASSLAGIGNTEAFF

d_gene: .
v_gene: TRBV2
abundance: few
j_gene: TRBJ1-5
CDR3nt: TGTGCCAGCAGGGCAGGTTCATGGGATCAGCCCCAGCATTTT
CDR3aa: CASRAGSWDQPQHF

d_gene: .
v_gene: TRBV6-9
abundance: .
j_gene: TRBJ1-1
CDR3nt: TGTGCCAGCAGTTCAAGACAGGCTGAAGCTTTCTTT
CDR3aa: CASSSRQAEAFF

d_gene: TRBD1
v_gene: TRBV5-1
abundance: medium-sized
j_gene: TRBJ1-6
CDR3nt: TGCGCCAGCAGCTTGTGGACAGGGCAAAATAGCTCCTATAATTCACCCCTCCACTTT
CDR3aa: CASSLWTGQNSSYNSPLHF

d_gene: .
v_gene: TRBV6-1
abundance: few
j_gene: TRBJ2-7
CDR3nt: TGTGCCAGCAGTAAGCCGGGACGTAGCACCTACGAGCAGTACTTC
CDR3aa: CASSKPGRSTYEQYF

d_gene: .
v_gene: TRBV20-1
abundance: many
j_gene: TRBJ1-5
CDR3nt: TGCAGCGTAATTCCTGGGGGCAATCAGCCCCAGCATTTT
CDR3aa: CSVIPGGNQPQHF

d_gene: .
v_gene: TRBV6-4
abundance: many
j_gene: TRBJ2-2
CDR3nt: TGTGCCAGCAGTGAAGGGGCTACGACCGGGGAGCTGTTTTTT
CDR3aa: CASSEGATTGELFF

d_gene: .
v_gene: TRBV4-3
abundance: medium-sized
j_gene: TRBJ1-1
CDR3nt: TGCGCCAGCAGCCACACAGGGCTGAACACTGAAGCTTTCTTT
CDR3aa: CASSHTGLNTEAFF

d_gene: TRBD1
v_gene: TRBV4-2
abundance: few
j_gene: TRBJ1-1
CDR3nt: TGTGCCAGCAGCCAAGATCTGGGGACAGGGAACACTGAAGCTTTCTTT
CDR3aa: CASSQDLGTGNTEAFF

d_gene: .
v_gene: TRBV28
abundance: .
j_gene: TRBJ2-7
CDR3nt: TGTGCCAGCCATTCGACATCCTGGGGCTACGAGCAGTACTTC
CDR3aa: CASHSTSWGYEQYF

d_gene: .
v_gene: TRBV20-1
abundance: many
j_gene: TRBJ2-7
CDR3nt: TGCAGTGCTAGAGCCCAGGGGGGGAGCAGCGAGCAGTACTTC
CDR3aa: CSARAQGGSSEQYF

d_gene: .
v_gene: TRBV5-4
abundance: .
j_gene: TRBJ2-1
CDR3nt: TGTGCCAGCAGGAGAGGGACAAGGAATGAGCAGTTCTTC
CDR3aa: CASRRGTRNEQFF

d_gene: .
v_gene: TRBV6-1
abundance: many
j_gene: TRBJ2-7
CDR3nt: TGTGCCAGCACCCCTGGGAGGTCCTACGAGCAGTACTTC
CDR3aa: CASTPGRSYEQYF

d_gene: .
v_gene: TRBV4-2
abundance: medium-sized
j_gene: TRBJ1-6
CDR3nt: TGTGCCAGCAGCCAAGATTCGGTTCGAGGGGGGCCGGCCGATAATTCACCCCTCCACTTT
CDR3aa: CASSQDSVRGGPADNSPLHF

d_gene: .
v_gene: TRBV6-2/TRBV6-3
abundance: few
j_gene: TRBJ1-1
CDR3nt: TGTGCCAGCAGTGGGGGGACGTTTGCTTTCTTT
CDR3aa: CASSGGTFAFF

d_gene: .
v_gene: TRBV6-1
abundance: .
j_gene: TRBJ1-3
CDR3nt: TGTGCCAGCAGACTTGGAAACACCATATATTTT
CDR3aa: CASRLGNTIYF

d_gene: .
v_gene: TRBV20-1
abundance: .
j_gene: TRBJ2-7
CDR3nt: TGCAGTGCTCCCGGATCGCGGTCATTGGAGCAGTACTTC
CDR3aa: CSAPGSRSLEQYF

d_gene: TRBD1
v_gene: TRBV12-3/TRBV12-4
abundance: .
j_gene: TRBJ2-5
CDR3nt: TGTGCCAGCAGCCAAGGACAGGGGAAAGAGACCCAGTACTTC
CDR3aa: CASSQGQGKETQYF

d_gene: TRBD2
v_gene: TRBV20-1
abundance: many
j_gene: TRBJ2-1
CDR3nt: TGCAGTGCTAGAGATTCGACTAGCGATGAGCAGTTCTTC
CDR3aa: CSARDSTSDEQFF

d_gene: .
v_gene: TRBV30
abundance: .
j_gene: TRBJ1-5
CDR3nt: TGTGCCTGGAGTGGGAATGGGGTTCAGCCCCAGCATTTT
CDR3aa: CAWSGNGVQPQHF

d_gene: .
v_gene: TRBV3-1
abundance: many
j_gene: TRBJ2-1
CDR3nt: TGTGCCAGCAGCCAAGTGGGGGGGGCTGCTTTGTTCTTC
CDR3aa: CASSQVGGAALFF

d_gene: TRBD1
v_gene: TRBV27
abundance: medium-sized
j_gene: TRBJ2-7
CDR3nt: TGTGCCAGCAGTTTATTAGGGACAGGGCCCTACGAGCAGTACTTC
CDR3aa: CASSLLGTGPYEQYF

d_gene: TRBD1
v_gene: TRBV19
abundance: many
j_gene: TRBJ2-2
CDR3nt: TGTGCCAGTAGGGAGACAGGGGTCGCCGGGGAGCTGTTTTTT
CDR3aa: CASRETGVAGELFF

d_gene: TRBD1
v_gene: TRBV19
abundance: once
j_gene: TRBJ1-1
CDR3nt: TGTGCCAGTAGTATAAAGGCCCCGGGACAGGGATGGGCGAACACTGAAGCTTTCTTT
CDR3aa: CASSIKAPGQGWANTEAFF